One sample yielded the 21 T cell receptor beta chains listed below, sequenced in a study of T cells in Graves' hyperthyroidism and ophthalmopathy. Amplification targeted TCR beta CDR3 regions from RNA transcripts. With the HTBI primer set, the TCR CDR3 went through a first round of RT-PCR. TCRdb re-analysed the multiplex PCR reads in MiXCR, keeping a single row per CDR3 protein. The sample has roughly 570,000 distinct CDR3 sequences, just over 45% seen once. Material for sequencing was peripheral blood or thyroid tissue (not recorded which). The source of these receptors is an adult woman with Graves' disease, either hyperthyroidism or ophthalmopathy (not recorded which).

There are a few counts of this clonotype. The V gene is TRBV19, the J gene TRBJ2-7, with 8 nucleotides matching TRBD1. This CDR3 region has 14 residues. Germline loops: CDR1 LNHDA, CDR2 SQIVND (reference sequence). With V trimmed by 2 bases and J by 3 bases, 3 bases remained unmatched. The DNA for the CDR3 is TGTGCCAGTAGTATACCGGGACAGGTCTACGAGCAGTACTTC. Protein sequence: CASSIPGQVYEQYF.

This clonotype was seen ten or more times. The chain combines TRBV6-6 with TRBJ2-7; D possibly corresponds to TRBD2 (6 bases). Germline values: CDR1 MNHNY, CDR2 SVGAGI (reference sequence). Between the trimmed V and J ends, which lost 7 bases and 7 bases, there was a span of 17 bases. This CDR3 spans 13 amino acids. The CDR3 is CASTPGSGSEQYF. The CDR3 region has the DNA TGTGCCAGCACCCCCGGTAGCGGTTCGGAGCAGTACTTC.

The chain uses TRBV7-2 and TRBJ1-6; the D gene is possibly TRBD1 (5 bases). V lost 1 base, J lost 10 bases, and 14 bases lay in between. CDR1 and CDR2 from the germline V gene are SGHTA and FQGNSA. The CDR3 length is 15 residues. The CDR3 DNA follows: TGTGCCAGCAGCTTAGAAGGCAGGGAGAACTCACCCCTCCACTTT. Its translation: CASSLEGRENSPLHF.

This clonotype was recorded many times. This chain connects TRBV9 to TRBJ2-2; D unclear. The CDR3 is made up of 14 amino acids. Germline-derived CDR1 and CDR2 are SGDLS and YYNGEE. V gave up 0 bases and J gave up 5 bases, with 8 bases separating them. The CDR3 DNA follows: TGTGCCAGCAGCGTAGACGGAGCGACCGGGGAGCTGTTTTTT. Translated, it gives CASSVDGATGELFF.

To note about this clonotype: This could be a read error, since a much larger clone is one nucleotide away. The gene calls are TRBV7-9 and TRBJ2-7, with 7 nucleotides matching TRBD2. There are 15 residues in the CDR3. Germline V gene sequence: CDR1 SEHNR, CDR2 FQNEAQ (reference sequence). CDR3 residues: CVSSNGGRGDYEQYF. CDR3 coding DNA: TGTGTCAGCAGCAACGGCGGGAGAGGGGATTACGAGCAGTACTTC.

This clonotype has more than one count but fewer than ten. This chain uses TRBV7-2 with TRBJ1-5; 9 bases match TRBD1. The ends lost 5 bases at V and 6 bases at J; junction bases unmatched: 8. Germline V gene data show CDR1 as SGHTA and CDR2 as FQGNSA. There are 15 residues in the CDR3. The CDR3 coding sequence is TGTGCCAGCAGCCTATGGGACAGGGTCGGTCAGCCCCAGCATTTT. Translation: CASSLWDRVGQPQHF.

The rearrangement links TRBV5-1 to TRBJ2-7, with a weak D call TRBD1 (5 bases). CDR1 and CDR2 from the germline V gene are SGHRS and YFSETQ. Trimming shortened V by 0 bases and J by 3 bases, and 13 bases separated the two germline ends. The CDR3 length is 15 residues. The CDR3, as DNA: TGCGCCAGCAGCTTGGAAGTCAGGGATGACTACGAGCAGTACTTC. Encoded protein: CASSLEVRDDYEQYF.

This sequence joins TRBV7-2 and TRBJ1-5, with no clear D. The assigned J gene may be wrong: the sequence end matches TRBJ2-2 better. The CDR3 totals 13 residues. Per the germline V gene, CDR1 is SGHTA and CDR2 is FQGNSA. For the CDR3, the DNA is TGTGCCAGCAGCTTGTATCAGGCCGGGGAGCTGTTTTTT. Protein product: CASSLYQAGELFF.

The chain recombines TRBV24-1 with TRBJ2-5, with D perhaps matching TRBD1 or TRBD2 (5 bases each). Germline lookup yields CDR1 KGHDR and CDR2 SFDVKD. V was trimmed by 10 bases and J by 7 bases, leaving 21 bases between them. The CDR3 is made up of 14 amino acids. CDR3 DNA sequence: TGTGCCACAGGGGCGTGGGGGAGCTACGTGACCCAGTACTTC. Residues: CATGAWGSYVTQYF.

The rearrangement joins TRBV2 to TRBJ2-7, with D tentatively TRBD1 (5 bases). The V and J ends lost 6 bases and 5 bases respectively, with 14 bases between them. Germline CDR1 reads SNHLY; CDR2 reads FYNNEI. The CDR3 totals 13 residues. The chain's CDR3 is CASRRQGTHEQYF. DNA of the CDR3: TGTGCCAGCAGGCGTCAGGGAACCCACGAGCAGTACTTC.

This clonotype was seen repeatedly, ten times or more. The chain has TRBV5-4 and TRBJ1-1; TRBD1 aligns across 10 bases. This CDR3 has 15 residues. Germline trimming cut 4 bases from V and 7 bases from J; bases unmatched to any gene: 10. CDR1 is SGHNT and CDR2 is YYREEE in the germline V gene (reference sequence). The CDR3 spells CASSKGGQGVSEAFF. The CDR3 DNA is TGTGCCAGCAGCAAGGGAGGACAGGGGGTGAGTGAAGCTTTCTTT.

This clonotype was observed once. The CDR3 reads CATSDSTSVTYGYTF. The CDR3 bases are TGTGCCACCAGTGATTCGACCAGCGTCACCTATGGCTACACCTTC. The rearrangement uses TRBV24-1 and TRBJ1-2; no clear D. Trimming stripped 2 bases from V and 4 bases from J, with 13 bases between. Germline CDR1 and CDR2: KGHDR and SFDVKD. CDR3 length: 15 amino acids.

Regarding this clonotype: At one end, the junction sequence differs from germline, possibly due to a read error. This chain links TRBV10-2 with TRBJ1-1; TRBD1 matches at 9 bases. The CDR3 length is 17 residues. Germline lookup yields CDR1 WSHSY and CDR2 SAAADI. CDR3 bases: TGCGCCGGCAGCCCGAGGGGGACAGGGCTGGTGGGGACTGAAGCTTTCTTT. Its translation: CAGSPRGTGLVGTEAFF.

This clonotype came up many times. The V and J genes are TRBV2 and TRBJ2-5, with no clear D. The CDR3 loop spans 11 amino acids. The germline V and J ends were trimmed by 8 bases and 5 bases, with 9 bases remaining between them. Germline values: CDR1 SNHLY, CDR2 FYNNEI. In DNA form, the CDR3 reads TGTGCCAGCGCCGGTTGGGAGACCCAGTACTTC. It encodes CASAGWETQYF.

The chain has TRBV29-1 and TRBJ2-7; the D call may be TRBD1 or TRBD2 (6 bases each). This CDR3 has 16 amino acids. Trimming removed 1 base at V and 3 bases at J, with 19 bases between. Germline CDR1 reads SQVTM; CDR2 reads ANQGSEA. CDR3: CSVEGPRGGLRYEQYF. The CDR3 DNA follows: TGCAGCGTTGAAGGCCCCAGGGGAGGACTACGCTACGAGCAGTACTTC.

The gene calls are TRBV20-1 and TRBJ2-5; 7 bases are shared with TRBD2. The CDR3 spans 14 residues. From germline, CDR1 is DFQATT and CDR2 SNEGSKA (reference sequence). V trimming: 6 bases; J trimming: 5 bases; junction bases outside the gene matches: 12. The CDR3 region is CSAGDRAGWETQYF. Here the CDR3 DNA reads TGCAGTGCGGGGGACCGAGCGGGGTGGGAGACCCAGTACTTC.

This clonotype was picked up many times. This chain connects TRBV9 to TRBJ1-6, with D possibly TRBD1 on 6 matching bases. With 0 bases removed from V and 7 bases from J, the gap between germline ends came to 14 bases. Germline CDR1 is SGDLS and CDR2 is YYNGEE. The CDR3 covers 16 residues. CDR3 sequence: CASSVGGAPRNSPLHF. Written as DNA, the CDR3 is TGTGCCAGCAGCGTAGGGGGGGCGCCGAGAAATTCACCCCTCCACTTT. Drawing the rest from reference TRBV9 and TRBJ1-6, the complete variable domain is DSGVTQTPKHLITATGQRVTLRCSPRSGDLSVYWYQQSLDQGLQFLIQYYNGEERAKGNILERFSAQQFPDLHSELNLSSLELGDSALYFCASSVGGAPRNSPLHFGNGTRLTVT.

The chain uses TRBV18 and TRBJ1-1; D remains unclear. Germline V gives CDR1 KGHSH, CDR2 LQKENI. V was clipped by 2 bases and J by 1 base, with 11 bases between them. The CDR3 has 15 residues. The CDR3 loop reads CASSPSRAGNTEAFF. The DNA for the CDR3 is TGTGCCAGCTCACCATCAAGGGCGGGGAACACTGAAGCTTTCTTT. Full variable domain (missing parts from reference TRBV18 and TRBJ1-1): NAGVMQNPRHLVRRRGQEARLRCSPMKGHSHVYWYRQLPEEGLKFMVYLQKENIIDESGMPKERFSAEFPKEGPSILRIQQVVRGDSAAYFCASSPSRAGNTEAFFGQGTRLTVV.

The chain carries TRBV2 and TRBJ1-5; D is undetermined. The CDR3 is made up of 15 amino acids. Germline CDR1 and CDR2: SNHLY and FYNNEI. The V gene lost 4 bases and the J gene lost 2 bases, with 12 bases spanning the gap. The CDR3 DNA reads TGTGCCAGCAGTGTCGAGGGCGGGGGCAATCAGCCCCAGCATTTT. This translates into CASSVEGGGNQPQHF.

The table lists this clonotype with many counts. The chain employs TRBV20-1 and TRBJ1-1; D is undetermined. V shed 6 bases and J shed 5 bases, with 16 bases lying between them. The CDR3 extends over 13 amino acids. Germline values: CDR1 DFQATT, CDR2 SNEGSKA (reference sequence). The CDR3: CSAYIPRTTEAFF. CDR3 in DNA: TGCAGTGCCTATATCCCCAGGACTACTGAAGCTTTCTTT.

This clonotype was detected ten times or more. The genes are TRBV5-5 and TRBJ1-2, with D uncertain. Germline assignment: CDR1 SGHKS and CDR2 YYEKEE (reference sequence). V lost 2 bases to trimming and J lost 8 bases, with 10 bases between them. The CDR3 sequence is 12 residues long. CDR3 residues: CASSFEMRGYTF. DNA of the CDR3: TGTGCCAGCAGCTTTGAGATGAGGGGCTACACCTTC.